This T cell receptor beta chain emerged from a study of T cell responses to AZD1222 COVID-19 vaccine. Findings and limits, study-wide: Close to half of spike-specific TCRs reportedly recognize unmutated variant regions.

Germline CDR1 and CDR2: MNHNY and SVGAGI (reference sequence). The CDR3 is made up of 15 amino acids. The V end was cut by 2 bases, the J end by 1 base, with 9 bases between. As concerns this clone: What it binds is unknown.

Method: immunoSEQ multiplex PCR; TCRdb's copy keeps in-frame clones and lacks some. The sample yields over 150,000 clones, around 90% seen once. This chain joins TRBV6-6 and TRBJ1-3; maybe TRBD1 (5 bases). This receptor was identified in an adult in good health. Sample: peripheral blood, taken on day 0 of MenACWY control vaccination. CDR3 sequence (DNA): TGTGCCAGCAGTTACCAGGGTGATTCTGGAAACACCATATATTTT. Protein product: CASSYQGDSGNTIYF.